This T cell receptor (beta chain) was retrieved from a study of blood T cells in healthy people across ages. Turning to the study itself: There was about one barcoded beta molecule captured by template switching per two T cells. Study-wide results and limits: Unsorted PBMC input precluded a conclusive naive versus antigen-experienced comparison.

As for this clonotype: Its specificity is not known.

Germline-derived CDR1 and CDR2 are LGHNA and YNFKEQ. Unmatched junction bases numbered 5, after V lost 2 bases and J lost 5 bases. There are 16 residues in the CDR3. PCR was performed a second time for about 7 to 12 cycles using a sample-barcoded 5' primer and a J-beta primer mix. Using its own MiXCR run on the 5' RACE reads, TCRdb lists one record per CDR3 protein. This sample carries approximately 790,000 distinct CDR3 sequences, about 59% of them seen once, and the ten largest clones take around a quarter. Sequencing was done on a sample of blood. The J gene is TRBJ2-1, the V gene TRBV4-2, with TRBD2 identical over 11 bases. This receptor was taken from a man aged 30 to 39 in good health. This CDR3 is CASSQTLAGGNNEQFF. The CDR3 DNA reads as TGTGCCAGCAGCCAAACGCTAGCGGGGGGCAACAATGAGCAGTTCTTC.